The 29 T cell receptor beta chains in this list originate from one sample, sequenced in a study of T-cell memory formation after mild COVID-19. TCRdb redid the calling of the 5' RACE reads with MiXCR, one entry per CDR3 protein. The sample records about 410,000 distinct CDR3 sequences, roughly 18% being singletons. Source material: PBMCs or a T cell subset sorted from them (not recorded which). The origin of the receptors is a man aged 18 to 29 who had mild COVID-19 (a few samples of this study predate the infection). Cell type and time point are not known.

The CDR3 loop reads CASGDLYEQYF. The CDR3 DNA reads as TGTGCCAGCGGGGATCTCTACGAGCAGTACTTC. The chain couples TRBV6-5 to TRBJ2-7; no definite D call. V was cut by 8 bases and J by 3 bases, with 8 bases left in between. This CDR3 comprises 11 residues. Germline lookup yields CDR1 MNHEY and CDR2 SVGAGI.

The CDR3 is CASSSNNGPGELFF. In DNA, the CDR3 is TGTGCCAGCAGCTCTAATAATGGTCCTGGGGAGCTGTTTTTT. The chain couples TRBV7-9 to TRBJ2-2, with D unresolved. The CDR3 runs 14 residues. Trimming took off 4 bases at V and 8 bases at J, with 14 bases between the two ends. Germline V gives CDR1 SEHNR, CDR2 FQNEAQ (reference sequence).

This clonotype is termed medium-sized. J is TRBJ2-3 and V is TRBV4-2; D perhaps matches TRBD2 (7 bases). The V gene's germline CDR1 is LGHNA and CDR2 YNFKEQ. Trimming stripped 0 bases from V and 4 bases from J, with 14 bases between. The CDR3 spans 16 residues. The CDR3 loop reads CASSQEGGGLPDTQYF. DNA for the CDR3: TGTGCCAGCAGCCAAGAGGGCGGGGGCCTTCCAGATACGCAGTATTTT.

This clonotype appeared once. J is TRBJ1-4 and V is TRBV6-2 or TRBV6-3, with 7 bases lining up with TRBD1. CDR3 length: 15 residues. Losses at the gene ends were 5 bases for V and 8 bases for J; bases not matched to a gene: 11. The V gene's germline CDR1 is MNHEY and CDR2 SVGEGT. CDR3 sequence reads: CASSPLGTVDEKLFF. Written as DNA, the CDR3 is TGTGCCAGCAGTCCTCTCGGGACAGTGGACGAAAAACTGTTTTTT.

The rearrangement joins TRBV15 to TRBJ2-2; D not resolved. Trimming stripped 3 bases from V and 6 bases from J, with 14 bases between. Germline loops: CDR1 LNHNV, CDR2 YYDKDF (reference sequence). This CDR3 is built from 15 residues. The CDR3 loop reads CATSRLLLNSGELFF. DNA of the CDR3: TGTGCCACCAGCAGGCTACTACTAAATTCCGGGGAGCTGTTTTTT.

This clonotype was counted a few times. The CDR3 sequence is CASSRGIAGTDTQYF. DNA for the CDR3: TGTGCCAGCAGTCGGGGCATAGCGGGCACAGATACGCAGTATTTT. V and J are TRBV7-2 and TRBJ2-3, with D possibly TRBD2 on 6 matching bases. Germline V gene sequence: CDR1 SGHTA, CDR2 FQGNSA. This CDR3 has 15 residues. The V end was cut by 6 bases, the J end by 1 base, with 14 bases between.

The chain employs TRBV7-6 and TRBJ1-3; possible D gene TRBD1, 5 bases. This CDR3 contains 17 residues. CDR1 and CDR2 from the germline V gene are SGHVS and FNYEAQ. Trimming took off 4 bases at V and 0 bases at J, with 16 bases between the two ends. In DNA, the CDR3 is TGTGCCAGCAGCTACTACCCCGGGGCATCCTCTGGAAACACCATATATTTT. Translated: CASSYYPGASSGNTIYF.

The gene calls are TRBV28 and TRBJ1-2, with 7 bases identical to TRBD1. Germline CDR1 and CDR2: MDHEN and SYDVKM. V shed 6 bases, J shed 6 bases, and the junction held 13 bases outside the gene matches. The CDR3 is 15 amino acids. CDR3 DNA sequence: TGTGCCAGCAGCATTGTCAATAGACAGGGAAATGGCTACACCTTC. Encoded protein: CASSIVNRQGNGYTF.

This clonotype was counted only a few times. The J gene is TRBJ1-3, the V gene TRBV29-1; 7 positions agree with TRBD1. V shed 4 bases, J shed 0 bases, and the junction held 6 bases outside the gene matches. This CDR3 contains 15 residues. Germline CDR1 reads SQVTM; CDR2 reads ANQGSEA. CDR3 nucleotide sequence: TGCAGCGTTGCCCCGGGACAGAGCTCTGGAAACACCATATATTTT. This encodes CSVAPGQSSGNTIYF.

This clonotype was recorded a few times. The chain links TRBV5-1 to TRBJ1-1; 7 nucleotides agree with TRBD1. V trimming: 0 bases; J trimming: 1 base; junction bases outside the gene matches: 3. CDR1 is SGHRS, CDR2 YFSETQ, per germline. The CDR3 runs to 15 residues. CDR3 sequence (DNA): TGCGCCAGCAGCTTGGGGGACAGCAGGAACACTGAAGCTTTCTTT. Encoded protein: CASSLGDSRNTEAFF.

This rearrangement joins TRBV4-3 to TRBJ2-3; unclear D gene. The CDR3 totals 16 residues. Germline CDR1 LGHNA, CDR2 YSLEER. The V gene lost 0 bases and the J gene lost 2 bases, with 12 bases spanning the gap. CDR3: CASSQDLPGPTDTQYF. The CDR3 nucleotides are TGCGCCAGCAGCCAAGATCTTCCGGGTCCCACAGATACGCAGTATTTT.

This clonotype has a handful of counts. This chain uses TRBV27 with TRBJ2-1; possibly TRBD1 or TRBD2 for D (5 bases each). The V gene lost 1 base and the J gene lost 9 bases, with 16 bases spanning the gap. Germline V CDR1 and CDR2: MNHEY, SMNVEV (reference sequence). This CDR3 is built from 15 residues. The CDR3 DNA is TGTGCCAGCAGTTTATGGGATCCCGGGGCCTCTGAGCAGTTCTTC. It is translated as CASSLWDPGASEQFF.

The rearrangement joins TRBV7-2 to TRBJ1-2, with 9 bases aligning to TRBD1. The J segment lost 5 bases and the V segment lost 5 bases, leaving 6 bases of the junction unmatched. CDR3 length: 14 residues. From germline, CDR1 is SGHTA and CDR2 FQGNSA. CDR3 in amino acids: CASSGRDREYGYTF. The CDR3 nucleotides read TGTGCCAGCAGCGGAAGGGACAGGGAATATGGCTACACCTTC.

In its sample, this clonotype was seen a few times. The rearrangement links TRBV28 to TRBJ2-1; TRBD2 matches at 9 bases. This CDR3 is 17 amino acids long. CDR1 is MDHEN, CDR2 SYDVKM, per germline. The trim removed 6 bases at V and 0 bases at J, leaving 9 bases unmatched. CDR3 protein: CASRRMSGGRSYNEQFF. CDR3 bases: TGTGCCAGCAGGCGGATGAGCGGGGGGCGCTCCTACAATGAGCAGTTCTTC.

The J gene is TRBJ2-4, the V gene TRBV5-1; TRBD1 might be the D (5 bases). Looked up from germline, CDR1 is SGHRS and CDR2 is YFSETQ. The CDR3 covers 12 residues. Trimming stripped 2 bases from V and 8 bases from J, with 8 bases between. The CDR3 DNA sequence: TGCGCCAGCAGCTTACAGGTGGACATTCAGTACTTC. It translates to CASSLQVDIQYF.

V usage is TRBV9 and J usage is TRBJ2-1, with 8 nucleotides matching TRBD2. There are 15 residues in the CDR3. V shed 2 bases and J 7 bases; nucleotides not matched to a gene: 8. Per germline, CDR1 SGDLS and CDR2 YYNGEE. The CDR3 here is CASSVISGGRNEQFF. The CDR3 DNA reads TGTGCCAGCAGCGTCATCAGCGGGGGTAGAAATGAGCAGTTCTTC.

A few counts support this clonotype. The J gene is TRBJ1-1, the V gene TRBV20-1; D gene unclear. Germline lookup yields CDR1 DFQATT and CDR2 SNEGSKA (reference sequence). Trimming took off 0 bases at V and 0 bases at J, with 11 bases between the two ends. The CDR3 length is 15 residues. CDR3 in amino acids: CSARDFGRLNTEAFF. The CDR3 bases are TGCAGTGCTAGAGATTTCGGGCGGCTGAACACTGAAGCTTTCTTT.

The CDR3 sequence is CASSLSRAGGEQFF. The CDR3 region has the DNA TGTGCCAGCAGTTTATCAAGGGCGGGGGGTGAGCAGTTCTTC. This chain uses TRBV27 with TRBJ2-1, with 8 bases matching TRBD2. Trimming cost V 0 bases and J 9 bases; bases outside gene matches: 4. The CDR3 covers 14 residues. CDR1 MNHEY and CDR2 SMNVEV come from the germline V gene (reference sequence).

This clonotype appeared a few times. The V call is TRBV12-3 or TRBV12-4, the J call TRBJ1-2; TRBD1 matches 9 bases. After removal of 6 bases from V and 4 bases from J, the junction contained 3 bases not matched to a gene. The CDR3 runs to 13 residues. The CDR3 nucleotides read TGTGCCAGCAGCCGGGACAGGGCCTATGGCTACACCTTC. It yields the protein CASSRDRAYGYTF.

This clonotype showed up just once. The CDR3 nucleotides read TGCAGCGTTGATCAGGAGGCGTTGAGCTCCTACAATGAGCAGTTCTTC. Translation gives CSVDQEALSSYNEQFF. This chain links TRBV29-1 with TRBJ2-1; TRBD2 is a possible D gene (5 bases). Trimming removed 3 bases from V and 0 bases from J, with 15 bases in between. Looked up from germline, CDR1 is SQVTM and CDR2 is ANQGSEA. The CDR3 runs to 16 residues.

The V and J genes are TRBV19 and TRBJ2-1; D is ambiguous. Germline V gene lookup returns CDR1 LNHDA and CDR2 SQIVND (reference sequence). The germline V and J ends were trimmed by 1 base and 8 bases, with 6 bases remaining between them. There are 12 residues in the CDR3. The CDR3 sequence: CASSIVGYEQFF. The CDR3 nucleotides read TGTGCCAGTAGTATAGTCGGTTATGAGCAGTTCTTC.

This chain connects TRBV18 to TRBJ2-5; no firm D call. This CDR3 has 12 amino acids. The ends were cut back, 3 bases at V and 4 bases at J, with 6 bases in the middle. The germline gives CDR1 KGHSH, CDR2 LQKENI. CDR3 protein: CASSPQVETQYF. The CDR3 nucleotides are TGTGCCAGCTCACCCCAGGTAGAGACCCAGTACTTC.

This clonotype was observed a handful of times. The rearrangement links TRBV15 to TRBJ1-1, with a possible D match to TRBD1 (5 bases). The CDR3 sequence is 14 residues long. CDR1 is LNHNV and CDR2 is YYDKDF in the germline V gene (reference sequence). Trimming took 7 bases from V and 5 from J, leaving 17 bases between them. This CDR3 is CATIGAGGSTEAFF. CDR3 DNA sequence: TGTGCCACCATCGGGGCAGGTGGATCGACTGAAGCTTTCTTT.

The genes are TRBV5-1 and TRBJ2-3; 8 nucleotides match TRBD1. J lost 0 bases, V lost 4 bases, and 7 bases had no gene match. The V gene's germline CDR1 is SGHRS and CDR2 YFSETQ. The CDR3 contains 16 residues. The CDR3 nucleotides read TGCGCCAGCAGCCGTGGGACAGGATGGAGCACAGATACGCAGTATTTT. Translating it yields CASSRGTGWSTDTQYF.

The chain combines TRBV7-9 with TRBJ2-1; no clear D. The ends were cut back, 3 bases at V and 9 bases at J, with 12 bases in the middle. The CDR3 length is 13 residues. The germline V gene encodes CDR1 SEHNR and CDR2 FQNEAQ (reference sequence). The CDR3 coding sequence is TGTGCCAGCAGCTTCGGAACTACCGGTGAGCAGTTCTTC. Its protein product is CASSFGTTGEQFF.

Ten or more counts support this clonotype. The gene calls are TRBV11-2 and TRBJ1-1; D is ambiguous. The V end was cut by 5 bases, the J end by 6 bases, with 10 bases between. Germline values: CDR1 SGHAT, CDR2 FQNNGV. The CDR3 contains 12 residues. CDR3 sequence reads: CASSPGPPEAFF. Here the CDR3 DNA reads TGTGCCAGCAGCCCAGGACCCCCTGAAGCTTTCTTT. The whole variable domain, filled in from reference TRBV11-2 and TRBJ1-1, reads EAGVAQSPRYKIIEKRQSVAFWCNPISGHATLYWYQQILGQGPKLLIQFQNNGVVDDSQLPKDRFSAERLKGVDSTLKIQPAKLEDSAVYLCASSPGPPEAFFGQGTRLTVV.

The CDR3 is CAIRENYGYTF. The CDR3 DNA sequence: TGTGCCATCAGGGAAAACTATGGCTACACCTTC. This chain uses TRBV10-3 with TRBJ1-2; D is unclear. The V and J ends lost 6 bases and 2 bases respectively, with 4 bases between them. The CDR3 has 11 residues. Germline V lookup: CDR1 ENHRY, CDR2 SYGVKD.

This clonotype occurred a few times. The chain carries TRBV5-5 and TRBJ2-1; D is undetermined. Trimming took off 0 bases at V and 1 base at J, with 8 bases between the two ends. From germline, CDR1 is SGHKS and CDR2 YYEKEE (reference sequence). CDR3 length equals 15 residues. Here the CDR3 reads CASSLGQESYNEQFF. The DNA for the CDR3 is TGTGCCAGCAGCTTGGGCCAAGAGTCCTACAATGAGCAGTTCTTC.

This clonotype was seen more than once but under ten times. The chain links TRBV2 to TRBJ2-3; D might be TRBD1 (5 bases). CDR3 length: 14 amino acids. Trimming left V 6 bases short and J 2 bases short, with 12 bases between. Germline lookup yields CDR1 SNHLY and CDR2 FYNNEI. In DNA, the CDR3 is TGTGCCAGCAGGGGGCGGACAACCACAGATACGCAGTATTTT. The encoded protein is CASRGRTTTDTQYF.